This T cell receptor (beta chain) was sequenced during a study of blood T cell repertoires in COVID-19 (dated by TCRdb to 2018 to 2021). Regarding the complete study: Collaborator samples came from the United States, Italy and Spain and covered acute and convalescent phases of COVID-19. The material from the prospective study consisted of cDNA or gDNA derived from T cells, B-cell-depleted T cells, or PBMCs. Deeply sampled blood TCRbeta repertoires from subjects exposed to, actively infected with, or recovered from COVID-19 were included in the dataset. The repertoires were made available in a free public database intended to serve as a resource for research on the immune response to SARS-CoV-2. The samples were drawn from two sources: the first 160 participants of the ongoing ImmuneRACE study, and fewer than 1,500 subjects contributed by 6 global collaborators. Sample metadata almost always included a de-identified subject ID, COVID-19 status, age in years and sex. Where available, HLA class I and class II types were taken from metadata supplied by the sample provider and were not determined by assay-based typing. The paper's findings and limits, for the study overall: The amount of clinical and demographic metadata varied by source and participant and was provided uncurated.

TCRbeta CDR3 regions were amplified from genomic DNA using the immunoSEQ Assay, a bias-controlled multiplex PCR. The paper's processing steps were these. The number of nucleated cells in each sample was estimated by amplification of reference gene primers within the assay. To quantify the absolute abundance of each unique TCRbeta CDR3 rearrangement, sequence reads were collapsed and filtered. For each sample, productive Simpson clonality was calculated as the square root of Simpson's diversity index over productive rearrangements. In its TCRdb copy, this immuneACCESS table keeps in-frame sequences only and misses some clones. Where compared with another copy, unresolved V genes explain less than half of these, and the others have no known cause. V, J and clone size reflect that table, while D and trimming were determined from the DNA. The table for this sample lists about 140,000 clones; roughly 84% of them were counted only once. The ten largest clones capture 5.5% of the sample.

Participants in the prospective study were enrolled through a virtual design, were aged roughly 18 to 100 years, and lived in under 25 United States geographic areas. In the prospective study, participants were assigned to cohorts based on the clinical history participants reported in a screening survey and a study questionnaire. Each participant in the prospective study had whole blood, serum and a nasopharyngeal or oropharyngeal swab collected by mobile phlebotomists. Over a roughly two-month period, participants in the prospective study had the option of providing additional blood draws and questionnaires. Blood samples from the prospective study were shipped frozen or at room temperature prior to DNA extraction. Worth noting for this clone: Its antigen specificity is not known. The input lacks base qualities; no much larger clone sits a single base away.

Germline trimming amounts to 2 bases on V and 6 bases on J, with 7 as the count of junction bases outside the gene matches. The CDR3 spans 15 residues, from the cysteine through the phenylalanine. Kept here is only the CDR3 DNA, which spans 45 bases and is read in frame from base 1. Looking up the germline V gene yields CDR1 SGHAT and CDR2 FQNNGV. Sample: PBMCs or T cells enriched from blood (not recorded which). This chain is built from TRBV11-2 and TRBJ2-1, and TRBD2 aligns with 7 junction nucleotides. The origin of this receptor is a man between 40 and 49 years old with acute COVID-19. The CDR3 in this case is CASSLSGLVFNEQFF. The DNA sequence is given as TGTGCCAGCAGCTTATCCGGACTAGTTTTCAATGAGCAGTTCTTC. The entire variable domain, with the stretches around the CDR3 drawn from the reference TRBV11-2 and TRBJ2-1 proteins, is EAGVAQSPRYKIIEKRQSVAFWCNPISGHATLYWYQQILGQGPKLLIQFQNNGVVDDSQLPKDRFSAERLKGVDSTLKIQPAKLEDSAVYLCASSLSGLVFNEQFFGPGTRLTVL.